These T cell receptor beta chains were read from a single sample in a study of blood T cell repertoires in COVID-19. Clones were sequenced by immunoSEQ multiplex PCR, and TCRdb holds only the in-frame ones, with some missing. The data show fewer than 500,000 clones, with roughly 89% seen just once and roughly 0.84% held by the top ten. Sequences were obtained from peripheral blood. These TCRs come from a man younger than 35 with COVID-19, enrolled during active disease. CDR3s include the opening cysteine and the closing phenylalanine or tryptophan. D genes are given only for firm matches. Only some rows state a clone size, as once, few, many or a class for expanded clones.

D	V	size	J	CDR3
-	TRBV4-1	-	TRBJ1-1	CASSQDNRAENTEAFF
-	TRBV27	-	TRBJ2-7	CASSLRQQTYEQYF
TRBD2	TRBV10-1	-	TRBJ2-1	CASSLLADPLNNEQFF
TRBD2	TRBV5-4	-	TRBJ2-5	CASSLEAGERETQYF
TRBD2	TRBV7-9	-	TRBJ2-1	CASSFAGTSSNEQFF
TRBD2	TRBV5-1	-	TRBJ2-1	CASRGPGTSGYNEQFF
TRBD2	TRBV19	-	TRBJ2-1	CASSIPTLAGGLYNEQFF
-	TRBV19	-	TRBJ1-1	CASSTVNTGTNTEAFF
TRBD1	TRBV18	-	TRBJ2-2	CASSPGQGWAGELFF
TRBD2	TRBV3-1/TRBV3-2	-	TRBJ2-7	CASSQDKGLAGGISYEQYF
-	TRBV13	-	TRBJ1-1	CASSLGQYEAFF
-	TRBV5-4	-	TRBJ2-5	CASSTRVTEETQYF
-	TRBV2	-	TRBJ2-2	CASSDLATGSTGELFF
-	TRBV12-3/TRBV12-4	-	TRBJ2-1	CASSSNYNEQFF
-	TRBV5-1	-	TRBJ1-5	CASRGAFNQPQHF
-	TRBV18	-	TRBJ1-3	CASSENGNTIYF
-	TRBV7-9	-	TRBJ2-2	CASSLTPSGTGELFF
-	TRBV27	-	TRBJ2-6	CASSFQGFAGANVLTF
-	TRBV11-3	-	TRBJ2-4	CASSSFQGPKNIQYF
-	TRBV7-2	-	TRBJ2-3	CASSTRQARTDTQYF
-	TRBV7-8	-	TRBJ2-1	CASSLDRSVNEQFF
-	TRBV6-5	-	TRBJ2-1	CACGGGIVLGEQFF
TRBD1	TRBV12-5	-	TRBJ1-2	CASHPRGGPTLYGYTF
TRBD1	TRBV30	-	TRBJ1-5	CAWSRTGDNQPQHF
-	TRBV5-4	-	TRBJ1-2	CASSGKPGDYGYTF
-	TRBV7-8	-	TRBJ1-2	CASSLAGGLGYTF
TRBD2	TRBV7-9	-	TRBJ2-1	CASSLTQLAGKRNEQFF
-	TRBV4-2	-	TRBJ2-1	CASSQEILGPYNEQFF
TRBD2	TRBV19	-	TRBJ2-7	CASSIVSAGGSYEQYF
-	TRBV29-1	once	TRBJ2-7	CSVVGLYEQYF
TRBD1	TRBV5-5	once	TRBJ1-1	CASSPRAGGAEAFF
-	TRBV3-1/TRBV3-2	-	TRBJ1-1	CASSQDVDREAFF
TRBD1	TRBV5-1	-	TRBJ2-3	CASTKGQGAADTQYF
-	TRBV5-1	-	TRBJ2-2	CASSLPVAGVTGELFF
TRBD2	TRBV29-1	few	TRBJ2-6	CSVLPSGGSGANVLTF
-	TRBV19	few	TRBJ1-3	CVCTAGSSGNTIYF
TRBD1	TRBV3-1/TRBV3-2	-	TRBJ2-7	CASSPQQGAYEQYF
-	TRBV3-1/TRBV3-2	-	TRBJ2-7	CASSPVPEYSYEQYF
TRBD2	TRBV5-1	once	TRBJ2-7	CASSPSGMRGEQYF
TRBD2	TRBV9	-	TRBJ2-1	CASSVGASGKNEQFF
-	TRBV4-1	-	TRBJ2-1	CASSQDRGVYNEQFF
-	TRBV27	-	TRBJ1-1	CASSFGRWTEAFF
TRBD1	TRBV6-5	-	TRBJ1-4	CASRDRDRGKLFF
-	TRBV9	once	TRBJ2-1	CASSPDNEQFF
-	TRBV2	-	TRBJ2-1	CASRTGRGSYNEQFF
TRBD1	TRBV12-5	-	TRBJ2-7	CASGPGTGGNEQYF
-	TRBV4-1	-	TRBJ2-1	CASSPVTQSSYNEQFF
-	TRBV6-5	-	TRBJ1-3	CASSYGIQGRNTIYF
-	TRBV29-1	-	TRBJ1-2	CSVAGFRVGYTF